The clone carrying this TCR beta chain appeared many times. No antigen is known for it. The entry originates in a study of metastatic and nonmetastatic thyroid tumors. Background on the study: Malignant thyroid and benign thyroid patients provided blood and tumor or nodule tissue whose repertoires were compared. Study-wide points: Across blood and tumor, TCR beta diversity in malignant thyroid tumors was reportedly significantly higher than in benign nodules.

In the source study's methods: The study built a papillary thyroid cancer distant-metastasis classifier from CDR3 differences across clinicopathological groups. TCRdb re-called the PCR reads through MiXCR. The authors' filters were not applied to this entry. The table lists about 43,000 clones, 3% to 3.5% of them singletons. All patients were treatment-naive before thyroid surgery. Germline CDR1 WSHSY, CDR2 SAAADI. This CDR3 comprises 13 residues. V lost 7 bases to trimming and J lost 9 bases; unmatched junction nucleotides: 6. The genes are TRBV10-2 and TRBJ1-6, with TRBD1 identical over 7 bases. The receptor was isolated from a female donor with papillary thyroid cancer or a benign thyroid nodule (not recorded which). Some clones in this sample may be carry-over from other donors' samples. Sample: blood. CDR3 region: CASNTGVGSPLHF. CDR3 DNA: TGCGCCAGCAACACAGGGGTGGGTTCACCCCTCCACTTT.